A single sample gave rise to the 4 T cell receptor beta chains below, sequenced in a study of shared T cell receptors in the human thymus. Sequencing used immunoSEQ multiplex PCR; TCRdb keeps in-frame clones, though not all of them. The table lists about 400,000 clones, 95% of them singletons. The sample consisted of thymocytes. The receptors derive from a human donor.

The V call is TRBV11-2, the J call TRBJ2-7; TRBD2 agrees at 7 bases. The CDR3 has 14 amino acids. Germline-derived CDR1 and CDR2 are SGHAT and FQNNGV. The V gene end was trimmed by 4 bases and the J gene end by 2 bases; junction bases not matched to a gene: 5. The CDR3 bases are TGTGCCAGCAGCTCTAGCGGAAATACCTACGAGCAGTACTTC. It yields the protein CASSSSGNTYEQYF.

The genes are TRBV9 and TRBJ2-5; no definite D call. The CDR3 spans 13 residues. The germline V gene encodes CDR1 SGDLS and CDR2 YYNGEE. The V gene lost 2 bases and the J gene lost 2 bases, with 7 bases spanning the gap. The CDR3 sequence: CASSVTRQETQYF. The CDR3 nucleotides are TGTGCCAGCAGCGTGACTCGGCAAGAGACCCAGTACTTC.

J is TRBJ2-7 and V is TRBV7-4; 8 positions match TRBD1. The CDR3 sequence is 14 residues long. V shed 1 base, J shed 3 bases, and the junction held 2 bases outside the gene matches. The germline V gene encodes CDR1 SGHVT and CDR2 SQSDAQ. The CDR3 loop is CASSLGGQGYEQYF. The CDR3 coding sequence is TGTGCCAGCAGCTTAGGCGGACAGGGCTACGAGCAGTACTTC.

V usage is TRBV11-1 and J usage is TRBJ2-3; TRBD1 is a possible D gene (6 bases). V dropped 4 bases and J dropped 4 bases, with 24 bases sitting between them. Looked up from germline, CDR1 is SGHAT and CDR2 is FQDESV (reference sequence). This CDR3 spans 18 amino acids. This CDR3 is CASSSLLPGQGRADTQYF. CDR3 DNA sequence: TGTGCCAGCAGCTCCCTACTTCCGGGGCAGGGGCGAGCAGATACGCAGTATTTT.